This is a list of T cell receptor beta chains from one sample in a study of blood T cell repertoires in COVID-19. The repertoire was sequenced with immunoSEQ multiplex PCR; TCRdb's copy has only in-frame clones and lacks some. The sample has some 290,000 clones; 86% are singletons. Material for sequencing was peripheral blood. Receptors originate from a man aged 18 to 29 with active or convalescent COVID-19. Both conserved end residues are part of each CDR3. D genes are given only for firm matches. Size is omitted from some rows. Given values are once, few, many or a class for expanded clones.

CDR3nt,CDR3aa,v_gene,d_gene,j_gene,abundance
TGTGCCAGCAGCTTAGGTGGACAGACCATATCTACGCAGTATTTT,CASSLGGQTISTQYF,TRBV7-6,-,TRBJ2-3,-
TGCGCCAGCAGCGCCGGGACTCGGGATACGCAGTATTTT,CASSAGTRDTQYF,TRBV5-1,-,TRBJ2-3,-
TGTGCCTGGAGTGCAGCAGAGGATCAGCCCCAGCATTTT,CAWSAAEDQPQHF,TRBV30,-,TRBJ1-5,once
TGTGCCAGCAGGGGGACTAGCGGGGGGCTAGATACGCAGTATTTT,CASRGTSGGLDTQYF,TRBV6-5,TRBD2,TRBJ2-3,-
TGTGCCAGCAGCCGTACGGGCTACGAGCAGTACTTC,CASSRTGYEQYF,TRBV11-2,-,TRBJ2-7,few
TGTGCCAGCAGGGGTGGGGGCGCTGAAGCTTTCTTT,CASRGGGAEAFF,TRBV6-5,-,TRBJ1-1,-
TGTGCCAGTAGTATAGAAGGACACGGAGCAGGAAACACCATATATTTT,CASSIEGHGAGNTIYF,TRBV19,-,TRBJ1-3,-
TGTGCCAGCAGTTTATTTTACGGGGATAATTCACCCCTCCACTTT,CASSLFYGDNSPLHF,TRBV28,-,TRBJ1-6,-
TGTGCCAGCAGCGGACTGCCCCAAGAGACCCAGTACTTC,CASSGLPQETQYF,TRBV3-1/TRBV3-2,-,TRBJ2-5,few
TGCGCCAGCAGCTTGGCCCCAGGAACTGAAGCTTTCTTT,CASSLAPGTEAFF,TRBV5-1,-,TRBJ1-1,-
TGTGCCAGCAGTGAGATTAACAGGGCCTATAGCAATCAGCCCCAGCATTTT,CASSEINRAYSNQPQHF,TRBV6-1,-,TRBJ1-5,-
TGTGCCAGCAGGCCTGACAGAGAAGCTGAAAAACTGTTTTTT,CASRPDREAEKLFF,TRBV6-5,-,TRBJ1-4,once
TGTGCCAGCGTGACACCCCCCTACGAGCAGTACTTC,CASVTPPYEQYF,TRBV28,-,TRBJ2-7,-
TGTGCCATCAGTGAGTGGGGGACAGGGGAGAGTGAGCAGTTCTTC,CAISEWGTGESEQFF,TRBV10-3,TRBD1,TRBJ2-1,-
TGTGCCACCAGCGACGGCAGGGAAAAACTGTTTTTT,CATSDGREKLFF,TRBV24-1,-,TRBJ1-4,-
TGCGCCAGCAGCTTGGAGGGGGTGGAGGGCTACACCTTC,CASSLEGVEGYTF,TRBV5-1,-,TRBJ1-2,-
TGTGCCAGCAGTGCCTCGACAGGGAACTATGAAAAACTGTTTTTT,CASSASTGNYEKLFF,TRBV2,TRBD1,TRBJ1-4,-
TGCGCCAGCAGCTCACAGGGTCTGCGCCAAGAGACCCAGTACTTC,CASSSQGLRQETQYF,TRBV5-1,-,TRBJ2-5,once
TGTGCCAGCAGTTCGGCGGGCAGGAGGAGAATGGAGACCCAGTACTTC,CASSSAGRRRMETQYF,TRBV28,-,TRBJ2-5,-
TGTGCCAGTACCGCATCGTTGGGGACTAGCGGGTTGGCCAAAAACATTCAGTACTTC,CASTASLGTSGLAKNIQYF,TRBV19,TRBD2,TRBJ2-4,-
TGCGCCAGCAGCCAGGGGACTAGCGGGAGTAATGAGCAGTTCTTC,CASSQGTSGSNEQFF,TRBV4-3,TRBD2,TRBJ2-1,-
TGTGCCTGGAAGGCGGGAGGGCCGAACACCGGGGAGCTGTTTTTT,CAWKAGGPNTGELFF,TRBV30,TRBD2,TRBJ2-2,-
TGTGCCAGCAGTGAAGGGCTCCAGCCCCAGCATTTT,CASSEGLQPQHF,TRBV2,-,TRBJ1-5,-
TGTGCCATCAGTGGGGGCCCCGGGACTACCGGAACGTACAATGAGCAGTTCTTC,CAISGGPGTTGTYNEQFF,TRBV10-3,TRBD2,TRBJ2-1,-
TGCAGCGTTGAAGAACAGGGTCTTAGTCCAGATACGCAGTATTTT,CSVEEQGLSPDTQYF,TRBV29-1,-,TRBJ2-3,-
TGTGCCAGCAGCGTAGGGGCAGGCCGCCCTTACGAGCAGTACTTC,CASSVGAGRPYEQYF,TRBV9,-,TRBJ2-7,-
TGTGCCAGCAGCTTGGAGGGGCGGTCTGGGGCCAACGTCCTGACTTTC,CASSLEGRSGANVLTF,TRBV5-4,-,TRBJ2-6,-
TGTGCCAGCAGCTATATTGGGACAGCCTACGAGCAGTACTTC,CASSYIGTAYEQYF,TRBV11-2,TRBD1,TRBJ2-7,-
TGTGCCAGCAGGATTCCACTAGCGGGGGGGGCAGATACGCAGTATTTT,CASRIPLAGGADTQYF,TRBV7-2,TRBD2,TRBJ2-3,once
TGTGCCAGCAGCCCCATTAGCGGGAAACACGATACGCAGTATTTT,CASSPISGKHDTQYF,TRBV6-2/TRBV6-3,TRBD2,TRBJ2-3,-
TGTGCCAGCAGCTTGACGGGAGACTATGGCTACACCTTC,CASSLTGDYGYTF,TRBV7-3,-,TRBJ1-2,-
TGTGCCAGCAGTGAAGCGCAGGGGACCACTGAAGCTTTCTTT,CASSEAQGTTEAFF,TRBV2,-,TRBJ1-1,once